Following are 13 T cell receptor beta chains from one sample sequenced in a study of T cells in lung cancer brain metastases. The table came from immunoSEQ multiplex PCR; TCRdb's copy has only in-frame clones and leaves some out. The table includes 1,500 to 2,000 clones, around four fifths detected once. What was sequenced was tumor tissue from the primary lung tumor. The receptor source for this set is a man in his sixties or seventies with non-small cell lung cancer.

Judged by abundance, this clone is large. This chain joins TRBV5-6 and TRBJ2-5, with D hard to call. Germline assignment: CDR1 SGHDT and CDR2 YYEEEE. This CDR3 region has 13 residues. V lost 2 bases, J lost 2 bases, and 7 bases lay in between. CDR3 nucleotide sequence: TGTGCCAGCAGCTTACCCTTACAAGAGACCCAGTACTTC. Translation gives CASSLPLQETQYF. Full variable domain (rest looked up from reference TRBV5-6 and TRBJ2-5): DAGVTQSPTHLIKTRGQQVTLRCSPKSGHDTVSWYQQALGQGPQFIFQYYEEEERQRGNFPDRFSGHQFPNYSSELNVNALLLGDSALYLCASSLPLQETQYFGPGTRLLVL.

The chain links TRBV6-5 to TRBJ2-7; D gene ambiguous. Germline values: CDR1 MNHEY, CDR2 SVGAGI. V lost 2 bases to trimming and J lost 0 bases, with 11 bases between them. The CDR3 sequence is 15 residues long. CDR3 sequence: CASSYGARNSYEQYF. CDR3 DNA sequence: TGTGCCAGCAGTTACGGAGCGCGAAACTCCTACGAGCAGTACTTC.

The rearrangement joins TRBV6-1 to TRBJ1-2; D not certain. The V end was cut by 5 bases, the J end by 8 bases, with 15 bases between. CDR3 size: 13 residues. Germline V CDR1 and CDR2: MNHNS, SASEGT. The CDR3 DNA follows: TGTGCCAGCAGTCCGACACAAAACGGCGGCTACACCTTC. This translates into CASSPTQNGGYTF.

The chain uses TRBV6-5 and TRBJ2-7; possible D gene TRBD1, 6 bases. CDR3 length equals 14 residues. The germline gives CDR1 MNHEY, CDR2 SVGAGI. V was trimmed by 0 bases and J by 2 bases, leaving 8 bases between them. The CDR3 nucleotides read TGTGCCAGCAGTTACTCGCACAGGGCCTACGAGCAGTACTTC. Translated, it gives CASSYSHRAYEQYF.

This chain connects TRBV20-1 to TRBJ2-7, with unresolved D. The CDR3 sequence is 10 residues long. Germline values: CDR1 DFQATT, CDR2 SNEGSKA (reference sequence). Trimming took 1 base from V and 2 from J, leaving 0 bases between them. The CDR3, as DNA: TGCAGTGCTAGAGCCTACGAGCAGTACTTC. Encoded protein: CSARAYEQYF.

This chain connects TRBV5-6 to TRBJ2-2, with D perhaps TRBD1 (7 bases). The CDR3 is made up of 17 amino acids. The V gene lost 3 bases and the J gene lost 4 bases, with 19 bases spanning the gap. The germline V gene has CDR1 SGHDT and CDR2 YYEEEE. The CDR3 here is CASSSQGGSWVTGELFF. CDR3 DNA: TGTGCCAGCAGCTCTCAGGGGGGTAGCTGGGTCACCGGGGAGCTGTTTTTT.

The genes are TRBV7-9 and TRBJ2-1; possibly TRBD1 for D (6 bases). Trimming removed 1 base from V and 3 bases from J, with 19 bases in between. The CDR3 extends over 18 amino acids. Germline values: CDR1 SEHNR, CDR2 FQNEAQ (reference sequence). For the CDR3, the DNA is TGTGCCAGCAGCTTAGTTATATGGGGTCGGGGACACTACAATGAGCAGTTCTTC. Translating gives CASSLVIWGRGHYNEQFF.

The rearrangement uses TRBV7-3 and TRBJ2-3, with 7 bases fitting TRBD1. There are 13 residues in the CDR3. In germline, CDR1 is SGHTA, CDR2 FQGTGA. V lost 6 bases, J lost 5 bases, and 5 bases stayed unmatched. CDR3 protein: CASSRTGGDTQYF. The CDR3, as DNA: TGTGCCAGCAGTCGGACAGGAGGAGATACGCAGTATTTT.

The chain joins TRBV18 to TRBJ2-3; 9 nucleotides line up with TRBD2. The germline CDR1 and CDR2 sequences are KGHSH and LQKENI. With V trimmed by 2 bases and J by 1 base, 7 bases remained unmatched. CDR3 length equals 17 residues. Written as DNA, the CDR3 is TGTGCCAGCTCACCAAGGCCCCGCGGGGGGGGCACAGATACGCAGTATTTT. Amino acid sequence: CASSPRPRGGGTDTQYF.

This chain joins TRBV7-3 and TRBJ1-1, with D possibly TRBD1 on 5 matching bases. The V and J ends lost 5 bases and 0 bases respectively, with 13 bases between them. The CDR3 is made up of 15 amino acids. Germline V CDR1 and CDR2: SGHTA, FQGTGA. The CDR3, as DNA: TGTGCCAGCAGCCCCCAGGGAACCATGAACACTGAAGCTTTCTTT. Encoded protein: CASSPQGTMNTEAFF.

Worth noting for this clone: Germline and junction disagree at one end, which may indicate a read error. The chain joins TRBV19 to TRBJ1-5; 7 bases match TRBD1. The CDR3 has 15 amino acids. Germline values: CDR1 LNHDA, CDR2 SQIVND (reference sequence). The CDR3 nucleotides read TGTGCCAGTAGTTTCGACAGGGCGGCAAATCAGTCCCAGCATTTT. It encodes CASSFDRAANQSQHF. Looking up the rest from reference TRBV19 and TRBJ1-5 gives the full variable domain: DGGITQSPKYLFRKEGQNVTLSCEQNLNHDAMYWYRQDPGQGLRLIYYSQIVNDFQKGDIAEGYSVSREKKESFPLTVTSAQKNPTAFYLCASSFDRAANQSQHFGDGTRLSIL.

This clone was seen only once. This chain links TRBV4-3 with TRBJ2-3; D remains ambiguous. Trimming took 0 bases from V and 1 from J, leaving 8 bases between them. The CDR3 extends over 15 amino acids. In germline, CDR1 is LGHNA, CDR2 YSLEER. The CDR3 DNA follows: TGCGCCAGCAGCCAAGATGTTGGGGGCACAGATACGCAGTATTTT. It translates to CASSQDVGGTDTQYF.

This chain uses TRBV6-1 with TRBJ2-3, with 8 bases aligning to TRBD2. The CDR3 has 15 residues. Germline CDR1 reads MNHNS; CDR2 reads SASEGT. V trimming: 4 bases; J trimming: 5 bases; junction bases outside the gene matches: 8. The CDR3: CASSALAGPQDTQYF. CDR3 nucleotide sequence: TGTGCCAGCAGTGCCCTAGCGGGCCCCCAAGATACGCAGTATTTT.